One T cell receptor beta chain is described in this entry. The antigen is unknown. Profiled with immunoSEQ multiplex PCR; TCRdb holds only in-frame clones, not every one. Of approximately 140,000 clones listed, roughly nine tenths are singletons. V was clipped by 3 bases and J by 8 bases; unmatched bases: 9. The CDR3 runs to 16 residues. Per germline, CDR1 KGHSH and CDR2 LQKENI. These data come from a study of T cell responses to AZD1222 COVID-19 vaccine. The study's findings and limits: Vaccine-associated CD4 TCRs ranged over spike, dominating at 160-218 and 743-854. Spike-specific TCR breadth rose after two AZD1222 doses, and depth rose as well.

The specimen was peripheral blood, collected 28 days after the second AZD1222 dose. The V call is TRBV18, the J call TRBJ2-1; TRBD2 matches 11 bases. The sequence came from an adult who received the AZD1222 COVID-19 vaccine. This CDR3 reads CASSPLAGGLWYEQFF. DNA for the CDR3: TGTGCCAGCTCACCCCTAGCGGGAGGCCTCTGGTATGAGCAGTTCTTC.